These 23 T cell receptor beta chains originate from one sample sequenced in a study of control samples from healthy donors and cancer patients. Sequenced by immunoSEQ multiplex PCR; TCRdb stores in-frame clones only, minus some. The sample records some 130,000 clones, about 92% being singletons. Sequencing input: PBMCs. Receptors originate from a man aged 50 to 60 with head and neck cancer.

The chain has TRBV7-9 and TRBJ2-7; D may be TRBD1 (5 bases). Trimming took off 5 bases at V and 5 bases at J, with 16 bases between the two ends. The CDR3 extends over 14 amino acids. Per germline, CDR1 SEHNR and CDR2 FQNEAQ (reference sequence). The CDR3: CASSDRVLRDEQYF. CDR3 DNA sequence: TGTGCCAGCAGCGATCGGGTCCTCAGGGACGAGCAGTACTTC. Using reference TRBV7-9 and TRBJ2-7 for the parts outside the CDR3, the full variable domain is DTGVSQNPRHKITKRGQNVTFRCDPISEHNRLYWYRQTLGQGPEFLTYFQNEAQLEKSRLLSDRFSAERPKGSFSTLEIQRTEQGDSAMYLCASSDRVLRDEQYFGPGTRLTVT.

The rearrangement links TRBV29-1 to TRBJ1-5; D is unresolved. The CDR3 extends over 14 amino acids. The germline V and J ends were trimmed by 4 bases and 0 bases, with 10 bases remaining between them. Per the germline V gene, CDR1 is SQVTM and CDR2 is ANQGSEA. CDR3: CSVGGLNSNQPQHF. In DNA, the CDR3 is TGCAGCGTTGGAGGCTTAAATAGCAATCAGCCCCAGCATTTT.

This chain uses TRBV10-2 with TRBJ2-7; 7 nucleotides line up with TRBD1. Germline-derived CDR1 and CDR2 are WSHSY and SAAADI. After removal of 6 bases from V and 3 bases from J, the junction contained 8 bases not matched to a gene. This CDR3 contains 14 residues. CDR3 residues: CASRRQGSSYEQYF. The CDR3 DNA reads as TGCGCCAGCAGAAGACAGGGATCTAGCTACGAGCAGTACTTC.

The V gene is TRBV5-4, the J gene TRBJ1-1; 10 nucleotides agree with TRBD1. V lost 4 bases, J lost 0 bases, and 9 bases stayed unmatched. The CDR3 is 17 amino acids. CDR1 and CDR2 (germline): SGHNT, YYREEE (reference sequence). CDR3 protein: CASSVPGTGAMNTEAFF. CDR3 nucleotide sequence: TGTGCCAGCAGCGTACCCGGGACAGGGGCCATGAACACTGAAGCTTTCTTT.

This clone has only a few counts. V and J are TRBV7-2 and TRBJ1-1, with 9 positions matching TRBD1. The CDR3 is made up of 18 amino acids. The V and J ends lost 5 bases and 4 bases, in that order; junction bases with no gene match: 17. Germline lookup yields CDR1 SGHTA and CDR2 FQGNSA. Here the CDR3 reads CASSLRPPGQGSGTEAFF. The CDR3 nucleotides are TGTGCCAGCAGCCTGCGGCCGCCGGGACAGGGATCGGGCACTGAAGCTTTCTTT.

The chain uses TRBV4-3 and TRBJ1-2; 7 bases fit TRBD1. The J segment lost 4 bases and the V segment lost 0 bases, leaving 5 bases of the junction unmatched. Germline V gene data show CDR1 as LGHNA and CDR2 as YSLEER. The CDR3 contains 15 residues. For the CDR3, the DNA is TGCGCCAGCAGCCAAGATTGGGGACAGTCCTATGGCTACACCTTC. Its protein product is CASSQDWGQSYGYTF.

The J gene is TRBJ2-1, the V gene TRBV7-2; D is undetermined. The germline V gene has CDR1 SGHTA and CDR2 FQGNSA. This CDR3 region has 15 residues. V was cut by 5 bases and J by 2 bases, with 13 bases left in between. The CDR3 DNA follows: TGTGCCAGCAGCCGTTCGGGTCTGACCTACAATGAGCAGTTCTTC. It codes for CASSRSGLTYNEQFF.

This clone was seen just once. The chain couples TRBV7-3 to TRBJ2-3; either TRBD1 or TRBD2 may fit D (5 bases each). The ends were cut back, 0 bases at V and 2 bases at J, with 9 bases in the middle. Germline V gene sequence: CDR1 SGHTA, CDR2 FQGTGA. CDR3 length equals 15 residues. As DNA, the CDR3 is TGTGCCAGCAGCTTAACTGGGACCAACACAGATACGCAGTATTTT. Encoded protein: CASSLTGTNTDTQYF. Full variable domain (missing parts from reference TRBV7-3 and TRBJ2-3): GAGVSQTPSNKVTEKGKYVELRCDPISGHTALYWYRQSLGQGPEFLIYFQGTGAADDSGLPNDRFFAVRPEGSVSTLKIQRTERGDSAVYLCASSLTGTNTDTQYFGPGTRLTVL.

This clone was seen once. This chain joins TRBV4-3 and TRBJ2-3; 7 positions agree with TRBD2. CDR1 is LGHNA, CDR2 YSLEER, per germline. The CDR3 length is 15 residues. The V gene end was trimmed by 4 bases and the J gene end by 5 bases; junction bases not matched to a gene: 9. The CDR3 region is CASSPGGTRGDTQYF. In DNA, the CDR3 is TGCGCCAGCAGCCCCGGGGGGACTCGGGGAGATACGCAGTATTTT.

This rearrangement joins TRBV13 to TRBJ2-1; D possibly corresponds to TRBD2 (5 bases). The CDR3 loop spans 17 amino acids. The V end lost 5 bases, the J end lost 0 bases, and 17 bases lay between the germline ends. Germline V lookup: CDR1 PRHDT, CDR2 FYEKMQ (reference sequence). The CDR3 protein is CASSRTRAVSSYNEQFF. CDR3 DNA: TGTGCCAGCAGCCGGACGCGAGCGGTCAGCTCCTACAATGAGCAGTTCTTC. Full variable domain (outside the CDR3, taken from reference TRBV13 and TRBJ2-1): AAGVIQSPRHLIKEKRETATLKCYPIPRHDTVYWYQQGPGQDPQFLISFYEKMQSDKGSIPDRFSAQQFSDYHSELNMSSLELGDSALYFCASSRTRAVSSYNEQFFGPGTRLTVL.

J is TRBJ2-4 and V is TRBV6-1; D is unresolved. The CDR3 is made up of 16 amino acids. Germline-derived CDR1 and CDR2 are MNHNS and SASEGT. The V end lost 4 bases, the J end lost 2 bases, and 15 bases lay between the germline ends. The CDR3 reads CASSALGRQSKNIQYF. The DNA of the CDR3 is TGTGCCAGCAGTGCCTTAGGGCGTCAGTCCAAAAACATTCAGTACTTC.

The chain carries TRBV4-2 and TRBJ1-2; 7 nucleotides agree with TRBD1. Germline trimming cut 8 bases from V and 6 bases from J; bases unmatched to any gene: 6. The CDR3 totals 12 residues. Looked up from germline, CDR1 is LGHNA and CDR2 is YNFKEQ. The DNA for the CDR3 is TGTGCCAGCCGACAGGGAGAGGATGGCTACACCTTC. It specifies CASRQGEDGYTF.

Only one count was recorded for this clone. The V gene is TRBV7-7, the J gene TRBJ2-2; D gene ambiguous. The CDR3 spans 12 residues. Germline-derived CDR1 and CDR2 are SSHAT and FNYEAQ (reference sequence). V was shortened by 0 bases and J by 4 bases, with 0 bases between the two germline ends. DNA of the CDR3: TGTGCCAGCAGCTTAGCCACCGGGGAGCTGTTTTTT. Amino acid sequence: CASSLATGELFF.

The gene calls are TRBV3-1 (or the pseudogene TRBV3-2) and TRBJ1-3; D possibly corresponds to TRBD1 (5 bases). Trimming took 6 bases from V and 5 from J, leaving 17 bases between them. The germline V gene encodes CDR1 LGHDT and CDR2 YNNKEL (reference sequence). CDR3 length: 15 amino acids. CDR3 DNA sequence: TGTGCCAGCAGTCCCGAGGGGTTAGGAAGAAACACCATATATTTT. Its translation is CASSPEGLGRNTIYF.

The chain carries TRBV6-2 or TRBV6-3 and TRBJ2-7; possible D gene TRBD2, 6 bases. The CDR3 runs 15 residues. Between the trimmed V and J ends, which lost 0 bases and 5 bases, there was a span of 14 bases. Germline CDR1 is MNHEY and CDR2 is SVGEGT. The CDR3 region is CASSYSWRGKNEQYF. The CDR3 DNA follows: TGTGCCAGCAGTTACTCGTGGCGGGGCAAAAACGAGCAGTACTTC.

The rearrangement uses TRBV6-2 or TRBV6-3 and TRBJ2-1; 9 bases fit TRBD1. J was trimmed by 10 bases and V by 0 bases; bases with no gene match: 16. In germline, CDR1 is MNHEY, CDR2 SVGEGT. The CDR3 is made up of 18 amino acids. The CDR3, as DNA: TGTGCCAGCAGTTACTCGCAGATCCGGGACAGGGCGAGCGGGGAGCAGTTCTTC. It is translated as CASSYSQIRDRASGEQFF.

The V and J genes are TRBV18 and TRBJ1-1; no clear D. This CDR3 comprises 15 residues. Germline V gives CDR1 KGHSH, CDR2 LQKENI. With 1 base removed from V and 0 bases from J, the gap between germline ends came to 9 bases. In DNA, the CDR3 is TGTGCCAGCTCACCACAGGTAGCTATGAACACTGAAGCTTTCTTT. This codes for CASSPQVAMNTEAFF.

The V and J genes are TRBV7-9 and TRBJ1-5; D gene unclear. Looked up from germline, CDR1 is SEHNR and CDR2 is FQNEAQ (reference sequence). This CDR3 has 14 amino acids. Trimming left V 0 bases short and J 3 bases short, with 6 bases between. CDR3 bases: TGTGCCAGCAGCTTAGCCACTAACAATCAGCCCCAGCATTTT. Its translation is CASSLATNNQPQHF.

The chain joins TRBV9 to TRBJ1-2; TRBD1 is a possible D gene (6 bases). Trimming removed 0 bases from V and 7 bases from J, with 10 bases in between. From germline, CDR1 is SGDLS and CDR2 YYNGEE. The CDR3 covers 13 residues. CDR3 in amino acids: CASSVGRGGGYTF. CDR3 nucleotides: TGTGCCAGCAGCGTAGGCAGGGGAGGTGGCTACACCTTC.

This rearrangement joins TRBV6-5 to TRBJ2-3; D may be TRBD1 (5 bases). Germline V CDR1 and CDR2: MNHEY, SVGAGI. V was clipped by 6 bases and J by 3 bases, with 10 bases between them. This CDR3 is 13 amino acids long. CDR3 DNA sequence: TGTGCCAGCAGGGGGCTGGGGACAGATACGCAGTATTTT. Translation: CASRGLGTDTQYF.

The V and J genes are TRBV7-8 and TRBJ2-5; 7 bases line up with TRBD1. The CDR3 consists of 14 residues. After removal of 6 bases from V and 5 bases from J, the junction contained 9 bases not matched to a gene. Germline values: CDR1 SGHVS, CDR2 FQNEAQ. The CDR3, as DNA: TGTGCCAGCAGAGAGACAGGGTTAGGGGAGACCCAGTACTTC. This encodes CASRETGLGETQYF.

The J gene is TRBJ1-1, the V gene TRBV10-3; 7 nucleotides align to TRBD1. V shed 2 bases and J 3 bases; nucleotides not matched to a gene: 0. This CDR3 is built from 13 residues. The germline V gene has CDR1 ENHRY and CDR2 SYGVKD. CDR3 nucleotides: TGTGCCATCAGTGAGGACAGGGACACTGAAGCTTTCTTT. It specifies CAISEDRDTEAFF.

V is TRBV4-1 and J is TRBJ1-1; 7 nucleotides match TRBD1. Germline CDR1 reads MGHRA; CDR2 reads YSYEKL. Losses at the gene ends were 1 base for V and 5 bases for J; bases not matched to a gene: 13. This CDR3 comprises 17 residues. CDR3 in DNA: TGCGCCAGCAGCCAAGCCACCTTGACAGGGAGACGAACTGAAGCTTTCTTT. This gives the protein CASSQATLTGRRTEAFF.